Presented here are 30 T cell receptor beta chains from one specimen sequenced in a study of control samples from healthy donors and cancer patients. Sequenced by immunoSEQ multiplex PCR; TCRdb stores in-frame clones only, minus some. Of some 82,000 clones in the sample, approximately 82% are singletons; the top ten hold 9.5% to 13%. Sample: PBMCs. These receptor sequences come from a man aged 60 to 69 with head and neck cancer.

CDR3 coding DNA: TGTGCCAGCAGCGACCCGACAGGGGCCGATAATTCACCCCTCCACTTT. Translation gives CASSDPTGADNSPLHF. The genes are TRBV3-1 (or the pseudogene TRBV3-2) and TRBJ1-6; 8 bases line up with TRBD1. CDR3 length equals 16 residues. Germline V gene lookup returns CDR1 LGHDT and CDR2 YNNKEL (reference sequence). The junction had 8 bases not matched to a gene; V was cut back by 5 bases and J by 5 bases.

The rearrangement uses TRBV5-1 and TRBJ2-5, with 8 bases lining up with TRBD2. Trimming at V came to 3 bases and at J to 0 bases, leaving 4 bases not matched to a gene. This CDR3 is built from 15 residues. Germline V gene lookup returns CDR1 SGHRS and CDR2 YFSETQ. The CDR3 loop reads CASSSPGGYQETQYF. Written as DNA, the CDR3 is TGCGCCAGCAGCTCCCCGGGGGGGTACCAAGAGACCCAGTACTTC.

V and J are TRBV10-2 and TRBJ2-1; D ambiguous. The CDR3 consists of 12 residues. Germline-derived CDR1 and CDR2 are WSHSY and SAAADI. V lost 3 bases to trimming and J lost 7 bases, with 7 bases between them. CDR3 coding DNA: TGCGCCAGCAGTGATCCGAGGAATGAGCAGTTCTTC. Its protein is CASSDPRNEQFF.

V and J are TRBV5-6 and TRBJ1-2, with D unclear. V was shortened by 0 bases and J by 7 bases, with 4 bases between the two germline ends. Looked up from germline, CDR1 is SGHDT and CDR2 is YYEEEE. The CDR3 spans 11 residues. For the CDR3, the DNA is TGTGCCAGCAGCTTGGTTGGTGGCTACACCTTC. Its protein product is CASSLVGGYTF.

The J gene is TRBJ2-1, the V gene TRBV2, with unresolved D. V lost 4 bases and J 9 bases, leaving 13 bases between the germline ends. Germline CDR1 and CDR2: SNHLY and FYNNEI. The CDR3 has 13 amino acids. CDR3 amino acids: CASSVLGASEQFF. The DNA of the CDR3 is TGTGCCAGCAGTGTTTTAGGCGCTAGTGAGCAGTTCTTC.

V gene TRBV7-9 combines with J gene TRBJ1-6; 7 bases agree with TRBD1. The V segment lost 5 bases and the J segment 6 bases; nucleotides outside the gene matches: 10. The germline V gene has CDR1 SEHNR and CDR2 FQNEAQ (reference sequence). The CDR3 totals 16 residues. CDR3 residues: CASSLPTGQTNSPLHF. Written as DNA, the CDR3 is TGTGCCAGCAGCCTCCCAACGGGACAGACTAATTCACCCCTCCACTTT.

The genes are TRBV27 and TRBJ1-6; D might be TRBD1 (5 bases). Trimming took 3 bases from V and 4 from J, leaving 10 bases between them. CDR3 length: 15 amino acids. Germline CDR1 MNHEY, CDR2 SMNVEV (reference sequence). The CDR3 bases are TGTGCCAGCAGTTTGGGGGGAATTTATAATTCACCCCTCCACTTT. Translated: CASSLGGIYNSPLHF.

The chain uses TRBV19 and TRBJ2-1, with D unresolved. The germline CDR1 and CDR2 sequences are LNHDA and SQIVND (reference sequence). V was cut by 6 bases and J by 3 bases, with 15 bases left in between. The CDR3 is 15 amino acids. CDR3 in amino acids: CASSLDTPLYNEQFF. The CDR3 coding sequence is TGTGCCAGTAGCCTCGACACCCCCCTCTACAATGAGCAGTTCTTC.

The rearrangement joins TRBV20-1 to TRBJ2-1; D not resolved. Trimming removed 1 base from V and 5 bases from J, with 3 bases in between. The germline CDR1 and CDR2 sequences are DFQATT and SNEGSKA (reference sequence). This CDR3 comprises 11 residues. The CDR3 spells CSARANNEQFF. In nucleotides, the CDR3 is TGCAGTGCTAGAGCCAACAATGAGCAGTTCTTC.

CDR3 sequence reads: CASSPREIGSEQYF. CDR3 in DNA: TGTGCCAGCAGCCCCCGGGAGATCGGGAGCGAGCAGTACTTC. This chain joins TRBV9 and TRBJ2-7, with D possibly TRBD2 on 6 matching bases. V gave up 4 bases and J gave up 6 bases, with 17 bases separating them. CDR3 length: 14 amino acids. Per germline, CDR1 SGDLS and CDR2 YYNGEE.

A few counts support this clone. The rearrangement links TRBV28 to TRBJ1-1; D call uncertain. The CDR3 is 12 residues long. CDR1 and CDR2 from the germline V gene are MDHEN and SYDVKM. The V end was cut by 3 bases, the J end by 9 bases, with 11 bases between. CDR3 DNA sequence: TGTGCCAGCAGTTTCTCCTGGAATAAAGCTTTCTTT. It yields the protein CASSFSWNKAFF.

The V call is TRBV2, the J call TRBJ1-4; no firm D call. The CDR3 sequence is 14 residues long. The germline V and J ends were trimmed by 11 bases and 3 bases, with 16 bases remaining between them. From germline, CDR1 is SNHLY and CDR2 FYNNEI. CDR3 amino acids: CALRGHPSNEKLFF. CDR3 DNA sequence: TGTGCCTTACGAGGCCACCCATCTAATGAAAAACTGTTTTTT.

This clone was counted only a few times. The chain uses TRBV5-8 and TRBJ1-2; 8 nucleotides align to TRBD1. J gave up 6 bases and V 2 bases, and 6 bases lay outside the gene matches. Germline V lookup: CDR1 SGHTS, CDR2 YDEGEE. This CDR3 has 14 amino acids. The CDR3 loop reads CASSLRTGRDGYTF. CDR3 sequence (DNA): TGTGCCAGCAGCTTAAGGACAGGGCGGGATGGCTACACCTTC.

V and J are TRBV7-9 and TRBJ2-1, with D possibly called TRBD1 or TRBD2 (5 bases each). The CDR3 length is 17 residues. CDR1 is SEHNR and CDR2 is FQNEAQ in the germline V gene (reference sequence). Trimming pared 4 bases from V and 8 bases from J, leaving 24 bases between. The CDR3 bases are TGTGCCAGCAGCTCTGGGGATGGGCCGGGACCGCTGGATGAGCAGTTCTTC. Its translation is CASSSGDGPGPLDEQFF.

This rearrangement joins TRBV5-8 to TRBJ2-1; D gene uncertain. Germline values: CDR1 SGHTS, CDR2 YDEGEE. The germline V and J ends were trimmed by 1 base and 6 bases, with 11 bases remaining between them. The CDR3 consists of 14 residues. CDR3 DNA: TGTGCCAGCAGCTTGCGATTGGTATTCAATGAGCAGTTCTTC. Protein: CASSLRLVFNEQFF.

The V call is TRBV5-1, the J call TRBJ1-1; tentative D call: TRBD1 (5 bases). Germline V gives CDR1 SGHRS, CDR2 YFSETQ. There are 15 residues in the CDR3. V was trimmed by 1 base and J by 4 bases, leaving 14 bases between them. CDR3 region: CASSLKGLGSTEAFF. Here the CDR3 DNA reads TGCGCCAGCAGCTTGAAGGGGTTGGGTAGCACTGAAGCTTTCTTT.

This chain connects TRBV5-1 to TRBJ2-1, with D possibly TRBD1 on 6 matching bases. Germline CDR1 and CDR2: SGHRS and YFSETQ. V shed 3 bases and J shed 14 bases, with 12 bases lying between them. This CDR3 region has 11 residues. For the CDR3, the DNA is TGCGCCAGCAGCTCACAGGGAAAGGAGTTCTTC. Its translation is CASSSQGKEFF.

This clone has only a few counts. This chain joins TRBV7-6 and TRBJ1-6; tentatively, D is TRBD1 (6 bases). Trimming stripped 2 bases from V and 7 bases from J, with 12 bases between. The CDR3 covers 15 residues. Germline loops: CDR1 SGHVS, CDR2 FNYEAQ. The CDR3 nucleotides are TGTGCCAGCAGCTTACTACAGGGCGGGAATTCACCCCTCCACTTT. Its translation: CASSLLQGGNSPLHF. The whole variable domain, remainder taken from reference TRBV7-6 and TRBJ1-6, is GAGVSQSPRYKVTKRGQDVALRCDPISGHVSLYWYRQALGQGPEFLTYFNYEAQQDKSGLPNDRFSAERPEGSISTLTIQRTEQRDSAMYRCASSLLQGGNSPLHFGNGTRLTVT.

This chain links TRBV5-1 with TRBJ1-1; no reliable D call. The CDR3 totals 15 residues. The V end was cut by 0 bases, the J end by 7 bases, with 16 bases between. CDR1 and CDR2 (germline): SGHRS, YFSETQ. In DNA form, the CDR3 reads TGCGCCAGCAGCTTGGAAGGGCTGGTCAGCCGTGAAGCTTTCTTT. As protein: CASSLEGLVSREAFF.

The chain recombines TRBV28 with TRBJ2-1; a possible D gene is TRBD2 (6 bases). CDR1 MDHEN and CDR2 SYDVKM come from the germline V gene. Trimming stripped 8 bases from V and 7 bases from J, with 24 bases between. The CDR3 has 16 amino acids. The CDR3 reads CASPPQDYPTENEQFF. Here the CDR3 DNA reads TGTGCCAGCCCACCCCAGGACTACCCCACCGAGAATGAGCAGTTCTTC.

The chain recombines TRBV18 with TRBJ2-1, with D uncertain. The germline V and J ends were trimmed by 0 bases and 7 bases, with 13 bases remaining between them. Germline V gives CDR1 KGHSH, CDR2 LQKENI. This CDR3 has 15 residues. The CDR3 bases are TGTGCCAGCTCACCACCGGAAGGCTTGAGAAATGAGCAGTTCTTC. Translation gives CASSPPEGLRNEQFF.

The rearrangement joins TRBV7-2 to TRBJ2-5, with D unresolved. The ends were cut back, 1 base at V and 3 bases at J, with 9 bases in the middle. Germline CDR1 and CDR2: SGHTA and FQGNSA. The CDR3 length is 14 residues. Here the CDR3 DNA reads TGTGCCAGCAGCTTAGGCACGCTAAAAGAGACCCAGTACTTC. Its protein product is CASSLGTLKETQYF.

V gene TRBV12-5 combines with J gene TRBJ2-1; no clear D. Germline CDR1 reads LGHNT; CDR2 reads FRNRAP. This CDR3 has 18 residues. V lost 1 base and J lost 9, with 25 bases in between. CDR3 nucleotides: TGTGCTAGTGGTTTGGCCCCGCTCCGGGTCGCACGGTTCGGTGAGCAGTTCTTC. Encoded protein: CASGLAPLRVARFGEQFF. Drawing the rest from reference TRBV12-5 and TRBJ2-1, the complete variable domain is DARVTQTPRHKVTEMGQEVTMRCQPILGHNTVFWYRQTMMQGLELLAYFRNRAPLDDSGMPKDRFSAEMPDATLATLKIQPSEPRDSAVYFCASGLAPLRVARFGEQFFGPGTRLTVL.

The chain employs TRBV6-6 and TRBJ2-3; TRBD2 matches 8 bases. CDR1 and CDR2 from the germline V gene are MNHNY and SVGAGI (reference sequence). The CDR3 is 15 amino acids. V was clipped by 2 bases and J by 6 bases; unmatched bases: 7. DNA of the CDR3: TGTGCCAGCAGTTACAGCGGGAGTGTGCCGGATACGCAGTATTTT. Translated: CASSYSGSVPDTQYF.

The chain employs TRBV7-9 and TRBJ2-1; D remains ambiguous. The CDR3 has 12 amino acids. The germline V gene has CDR1 SEHNR and CDR2 FQNEAQ (reference sequence). V dropped 5 bases and J dropped 3 bases, with 5 bases sitting between them. CDR3: CASSHDYNEQFF. The CDR3 DNA is TGTGCCAGCAGCCATGACTACAATGAGCAGTTCTTC.

The chain links TRBV5-1 to TRBJ2-3; a weak D match, TRBD1 (5 bases). Germline CDR1 and CDR2: SGHRS and YFSETQ. The CDR3 runs to 13 residues. V was pared by 6 bases and J by 3 bases, with 11 bases between. The CDR3 here is CASNRGLTDTQYF. Here the CDR3 DNA reads TGCGCCAGCAATAGGGGTCTGACAGATACGCAGTATTTT.

The V and J genes are TRBV5-4 and TRBJ2-7; 7 nucleotides align to TRBD2. CDR3 length: 14 residues. With V trimmed by 3 bases and J by 1 base, 4 bases remained unmatched. Per the germline V gene, CDR1 is SGHNT and CDR2 is YYREEE (reference sequence). The CDR3 nucleotides read TGTGCCAGCAGCTCCACTAGCGTGTCCTACGAGCAGTACTTC. Translated: CASSSTSVSYEQYF.

This clone is a singleton in its sample. This chain links TRBV27 with TRBJ2-2; 7 nucleotides agree with TRBD1. The germline V gene has CDR1 MNHEY and CDR2 SMNVEV (reference sequence). V lost 0 bases, J lost 7 bases, and 5 bases stayed unmatched. The CDR3 totals 15 residues. CDR3 in amino acids: CASSLSKGAGGELFF. The CDR3 coding sequence is TGTGCCAGCAGTTTATCGAAGGGGGCGGGCGGGGAGCTGTTTTTT.

The chain is built from TRBV27 and TRBJ2-3; 11 bases are a match to TRBD2. CDR3 length: 16 amino acids. V lost 5 bases and J lost 0; bases outside the gene matches: 4. Germline V gene sequence: CDR1 MNHEY, CDR2 SMNVEV (reference sequence). CDR3: CASSTRTSGSTDTQYF. In nucleotides, the CDR3 is TGTGCCAGCAGTACTCGGACTAGCGGGAGCACAGATACGCAGTATTTT.

The rearrangement links TRBV14 to TRBJ2-3; 12 bases match TRBD2. The germline gives CDR1 SGHDN, CDR2 FVKESK. The CDR3 runs to 16 residues. With 3 bases clipped from V and 3 bases from J, the junction kept 4 bases outside the gene matches. CDR3 in DNA: TGTGCCAGCAGCCATCTAGCGGGAGGGGGAACAGATACGCAGTATTTT. Translation: CASSHLAGGGTDTQYF. Full variable domain (rest looked up from reference TRBV14 and TRBJ2-3): EAGVTQFPSHSVIEKGQTVTLRCDPISGHDNLYWYRRVMGKEIKFLLHFVKESKQDESGMPNNRFLAERTGGTYSTLKVQPAELEDSGVYFCASSHLAGGGTDTQYFGPGTRLTVL.